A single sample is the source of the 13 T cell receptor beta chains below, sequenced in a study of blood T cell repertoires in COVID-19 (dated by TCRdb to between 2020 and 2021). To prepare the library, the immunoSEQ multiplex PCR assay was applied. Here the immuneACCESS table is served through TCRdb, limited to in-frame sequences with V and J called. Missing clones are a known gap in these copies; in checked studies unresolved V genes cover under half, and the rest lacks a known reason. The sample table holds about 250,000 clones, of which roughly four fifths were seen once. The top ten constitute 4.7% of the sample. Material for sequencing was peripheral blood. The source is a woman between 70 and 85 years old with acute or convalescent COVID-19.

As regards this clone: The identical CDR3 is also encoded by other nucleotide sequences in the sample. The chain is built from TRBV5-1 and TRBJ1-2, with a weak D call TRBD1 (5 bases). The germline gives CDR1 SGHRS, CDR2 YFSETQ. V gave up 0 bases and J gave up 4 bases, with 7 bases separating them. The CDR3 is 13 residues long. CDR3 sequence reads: CASSLVQGYGYTF. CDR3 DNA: TGCGCCAGCAGCTTGGTTCAGGGCTATGGCTACACCTTC.

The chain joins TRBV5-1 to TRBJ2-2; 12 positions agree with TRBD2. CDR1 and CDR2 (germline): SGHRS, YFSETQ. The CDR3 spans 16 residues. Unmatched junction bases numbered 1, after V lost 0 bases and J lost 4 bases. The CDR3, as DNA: TGCGCCAGCAGCTTGGCACTAGCGGGGGGCACCGGGGAGCTGTTTTTT. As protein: CASSLALAGGTGELFF. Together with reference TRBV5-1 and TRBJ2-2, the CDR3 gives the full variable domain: KAGVTQTPRYLIKTRGQQVTLSCSPISGHRSVSWYQQTPGQGLQFLFEYFSETQRNKGNFPGRFSGRQFSNSRSEMNVSTLELGDSALYLCASSLALAGGTGELFFGEGSRLTVL.

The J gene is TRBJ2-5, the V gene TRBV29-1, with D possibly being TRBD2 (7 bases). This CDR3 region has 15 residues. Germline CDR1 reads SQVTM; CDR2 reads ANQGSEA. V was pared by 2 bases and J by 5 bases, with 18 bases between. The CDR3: CSVERAGASGETQYF. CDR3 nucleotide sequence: TGCAGCGTTGAACGTGCGGGGGCCTCAGGCGAGACCCAGTACTTC.

DNA of the CDR3: TGCAGCGTTCCCGACAGAAGTTACAATGAGCAGTTCTTC. Translating gives CSVPDRSYNEQFF. This chain links TRBV29-1 with TRBJ2-1, with D possibly being TRBD1 (5 bases). The CDR3 runs 13 residues. In germline, CDR1 is SQVTM, CDR2 ANQGSEA. Trimming pared 5 bases from V and 4 bases from J, leaving 12 bases between.

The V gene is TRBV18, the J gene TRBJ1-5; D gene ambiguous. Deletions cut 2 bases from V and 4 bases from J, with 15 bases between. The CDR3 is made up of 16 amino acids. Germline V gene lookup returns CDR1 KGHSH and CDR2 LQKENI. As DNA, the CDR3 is TGTGCCAGCTCACCAGGGGAAGGGAGTTCAAATCAGCCCCAGCATTTT. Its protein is CASSPGEGSSNQPQHF.

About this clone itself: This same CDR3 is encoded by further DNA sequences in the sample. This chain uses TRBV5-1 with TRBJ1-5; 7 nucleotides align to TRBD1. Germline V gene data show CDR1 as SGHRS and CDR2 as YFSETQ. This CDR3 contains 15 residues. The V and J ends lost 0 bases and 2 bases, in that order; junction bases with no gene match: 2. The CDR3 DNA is TGCGCCAGCAGCTTGGAGGGGGCTGGCAATCAGCCCCAGCATTTT. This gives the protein CASSLEGAGNQPQHF.

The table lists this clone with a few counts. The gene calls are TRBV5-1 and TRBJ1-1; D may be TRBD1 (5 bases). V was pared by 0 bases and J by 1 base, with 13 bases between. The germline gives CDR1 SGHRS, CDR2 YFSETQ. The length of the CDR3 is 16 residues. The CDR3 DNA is TGCGCCAGCAGCTTGGAGGTTTGGCAGGGGAACACTGAAGCTTTCTTT. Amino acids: CASSLEVWQGNTEAFF.

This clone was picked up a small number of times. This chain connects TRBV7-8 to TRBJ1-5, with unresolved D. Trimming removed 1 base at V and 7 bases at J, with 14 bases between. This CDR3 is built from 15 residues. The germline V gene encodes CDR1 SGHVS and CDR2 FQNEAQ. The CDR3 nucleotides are TGTGCCAGCAGCTTAGTGACGGGTAGCCGGCAGCCCCAGCATTTT. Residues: CASSLVTGSRQPQHF.

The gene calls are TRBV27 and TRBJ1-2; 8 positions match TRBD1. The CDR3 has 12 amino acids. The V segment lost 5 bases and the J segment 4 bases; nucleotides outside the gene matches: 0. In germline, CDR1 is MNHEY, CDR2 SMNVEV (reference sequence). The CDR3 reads CASSGTGYGYTF. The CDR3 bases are TGTGCCAGCAGTGGGACAGGCTATGGCTACACCTTC.

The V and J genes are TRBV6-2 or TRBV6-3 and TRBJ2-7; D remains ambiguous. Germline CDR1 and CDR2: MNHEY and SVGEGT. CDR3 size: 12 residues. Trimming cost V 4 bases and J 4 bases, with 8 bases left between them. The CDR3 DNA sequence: TGTGCCAGCAGTTTTACAGAGTACGAGCAGTACTTC. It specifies CASSFTEYEQYF.

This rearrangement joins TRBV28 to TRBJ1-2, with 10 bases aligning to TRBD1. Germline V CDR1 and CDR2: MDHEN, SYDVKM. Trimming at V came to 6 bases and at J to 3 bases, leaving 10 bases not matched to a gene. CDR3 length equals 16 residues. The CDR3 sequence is CASSPPPGQGYYGYTF. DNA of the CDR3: TGTGCCAGCAGCCCGCCTCCGGGACAGGGGTACTATGGCTACACCTTC.

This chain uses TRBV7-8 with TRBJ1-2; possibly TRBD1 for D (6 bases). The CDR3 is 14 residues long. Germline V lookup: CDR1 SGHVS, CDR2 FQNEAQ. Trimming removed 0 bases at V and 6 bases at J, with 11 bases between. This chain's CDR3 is CASSLAGARDGYTF. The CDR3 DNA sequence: TGTGCCAGCAGCTTAGCGGGGGCCAGGGATGGCTACACCTTC.

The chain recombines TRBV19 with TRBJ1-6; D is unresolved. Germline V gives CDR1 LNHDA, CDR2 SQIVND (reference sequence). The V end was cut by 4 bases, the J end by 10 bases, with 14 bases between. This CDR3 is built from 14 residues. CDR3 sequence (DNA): TGTGCCAGTAGTACCACCGGGGTAGGGTCACCCCTCCACTTT. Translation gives CASSTTGVGSPLHF.